The 24 T cell receptor beta chains below come from one sample, sequenced in a study of graft-versus-host responses after intestinal transplantation. Sequencing was performed with immunoSEQ multiplex PCR; in TCRdb, only in-frame clones are kept and a portion is missing. In the table there are 6,500 to 9,000 clones, roughly 92% of which are singletons. The sequencing used PBMCs, collected 11 days after intestinal transplantation. Receptors originate from a human patient who received an intestinal transplant, so some T cells may come from the graft donor.

The sample holds one count of this clone. The rearrangement joins TRBV7-6 to TRBJ2-3; D unclear. Trimming shortened V by 1 base and J by 6 bases, and 14 bases separated the two germline ends. CDR1 and CDR2 (germline): SGHVS, FNYEAQ. This CDR3 contains 15 residues. In DNA form, the CDR3 reads TGTGCCAGCAGCTTAGTCGCCTGGGCAGATGATACGCAGTATTTT. This codes for CASSLVAWADDTQYF. Looking up the rest from reference TRBV7-6 and TRBJ2-3 gives the full variable domain: GAGVSQSPRYKVTKRGQDVALRCDPISGHVSLYWYRQALGQGPEFLTYFNYEAQQDKSGLPNDRFSAERPEGSISTLTIQRTEQRDSAMYRCASSLVAWADDTQYFGPGTRLTVL.

The V and J genes are TRBV19 and TRBJ1-1; no clear D gene. Germline V gives CDR1 LNHDA, CDR2 SQIVND (reference sequence). Trimming cost V 6 bases and J 1 base, with 9 bases left between them. This CDR3 has 13 amino acids. The CDR3: CASRTDTNTEAFF. The CDR3 DNA sequence: TGTGCCAGTAGAACCGACACGAACACTGAAGCTTTCTTT.

The chain is built from TRBV4-2 and TRBJ2-1, with D possibly matching TRBD2 (5 bases). V was cut by 3 bases and J by 3 bases, with 12 bases left in between. The CDR3 has 15 residues. Germline CDR1 and CDR2: LGHNA and YNFKEQ. The CDR3 reads CASSHNLRDYNEQFF. In DNA, the CDR3 is TGTGCCAGCAGCCATAACCTCCGGGACTACAATGAGCAGTTCTTC.

DNA of the CDR3: TGTGCCAGCAGCCCTCGGGGTTATGGCTACACCTTC. This encodes CASSPRGYGYTF. The V call is TRBV5-5, the J call TRBJ1-2; D gene ambiguous. V dropped 4 bases and J dropped 5 bases, with 9 bases sitting between them. The CDR3 consists of 12 residues. Germline assignment: CDR1 SGHKS and CDR2 YYEKEE (reference sequence).

This clone was seen just once. V gene TRBV4-1 combines with J gene TRBJ2-1; 16 positions agree with TRBD2. Germline-derived CDR1 and CDR2 are MGHRA and YSYEKL. The CDR3 is 18 amino acids. The V and J ends lost 3 bases and 1 base, in that order; junction bases with no gene match: 3. The CDR3 sequence: CASSQGLAGGPSYNEQFF. DNA of the CDR3: TGCGCCAGCAGCCAGGGACTAGCGGGGGGGCCGTCCTACAATGAGCAGTTCTTC.

The chain combines TRBV7-6 with TRBJ2-3; 11 bases are shared with TRBD1. Germline CDR1 and CDR2: SGHVS and FNYEAQ. The CDR3 consists of 15 residues. V lost 7 bases, J lost 8 bases, and 11 bases stayed unmatched. The CDR3 bases are TGTGCCAGCACCGCAGGACAGGGGGCATCAGTTACGCAGTATTTT. Protein product: CASTAGQGASVTQYF.

This CDR3 reads CATMGLGGSYEQYF. In DNA form, the CDR3 reads TGTGCCACCATGGGGCTGGGCGGCTCCTACGAGCAGTACTTC. The genes are TRBV28 and TRBJ2-7, with D tentatively TRBD1 (5 bases). V lost 10 bases, J lost 0 bases, and 16 bases lay in between. This CDR3 contains 14 residues. From germline, CDR1 is MDHEN and CDR2 SYDVKM.

The chain uses TRBV9 and TRBJ2-2, with TRBD1 as a possible D gene (5 bases). The CDR3 loop spans 18 amino acids. V dropped 0 bases and J dropped 0 bases, with 15 bases sitting between them. Germline V CDR1 and CDR2: SGDLS, YYNGEE. This CDR3 reads CASSVGTPPASNTGELFF. Written as DNA, the CDR3 is TGTGCCAGCAGCGTAGGGACACCCCCAGCCTCGAACACCGGGGAGCTGTTTTTT.

V is TRBV28 and J is TRBJ2-1, with D perhaps matching TRBD2 (6 bases). CDR3 length: 13 residues. Trimming removed 7 bases from V and 8 bases from J, with 15 bases in between. From germline, CDR1 is MDHEN and CDR2 SYDVKM. The CDR3 DNA reads TGTGCCAGCACGGCGGGGACCGACTATGAGCAGTTCTTC. As protein: CASTAGTDYEQFF.

V is TRBV28 and J is TRBJ2-7; a weak D match, TRBD2 (6 bases). The CDR3 totals 13 residues. The germline V and J ends were trimmed by 3 bases and 7 bases, with 13 bases remaining between them. Germline CDR1 and CDR2: MDHEN and SYDVKM. The CDR3 nucleotides read TGTGCCAGCAGTTTCCGCGGGACGGGGGAGCAGTACTTC. Its translation is CASSFRGTGEQYF.

The J gene is TRBJ1-1, the V gene TRBV6-5; D possibly corresponds to TRBD1 (5 bases). V gave up 6 bases and J gave up 0 bases, with 8 bases separating them. The CDR3 extends over 13 amino acids. Germline-derived CDR1 and CDR2 are MNHEY and SVGAGI. DNA of the CDR3: TGTGCCAGCAGAGTAGGGGTGAACACTGAAGCTTTCTTT. Translating gives CASRVGVNTEAFF.

The chain is built from TRBV27 and TRBJ1-4; TRBD1 agrees at 8 bases. V was pared by 0 bases and J by 10 bases, with 4 bases of the junction left unmatched. The CDR3 is made up of 14 amino acids. The germline CDR1 and CDR2 sequences are MNHEY and SMNVEV (reference sequence). CDR3 DNA sequence: TGTGCCAGCAGTTTATCAGGGACAGGTCCAAAACTGTTTTTT. Translating gives CASSLSGTGPKLFF.

V and J are TRBV28 and TRBJ1-2; tentatively, D is TRBD1 (5 bases). Trimming removed 7 bases from V and 0 bases from J, with 15 bases in between. Germline V gives CDR1 MDHEN, CDR2 SYDVKM. The CDR3 has 15 residues. This chain's CDR3 is CASTTAGGTNYGYTF. In DNA form, the CDR3 reads TGTGCCAGCACCACCGCGGGGGGAACTAACTATGGCTACACCTTC.

The rearrangement uses TRBV11-3 and TRBJ2-7; maybe TRBD2 (5 bases). Germline V gene sequence: CDR1 SGHNT, CDR2 YENEEA. CDR3 size: 14 residues. V was clipped by 3 bases and J by 0 bases, with 9 bases between them. The CDR3 protein is CASSFSEGSYEQYF. DNA of the CDR3: TGTGCCAGCAGCTTTTCCGAGGGCTCCTACGAGCAGTACTTC.

The CDR3 sequence: CASSQGDRSESPLHF. The DNA for the CDR3 is TGCGCCAGCAGCCAAGGCGACAGAAGTGAATCACCCCTCCACTTT. The J gene is TRBJ1-6, the V gene TRBV4-1; weak D call: TRBD1 (5 bases). Per germline, CDR1 MGHRA and CDR2 YSYEKL. The ends were cut back, 1 base at V and 10 bases at J, with 14 bases in the middle. The CDR3 runs 15 residues.

CDR3 residues: CASSAWTRLEDTQYF. DNA of the CDR3: TGTGCCAGCAGCGCTTGGACTAGGCTAGAAGATACGCAGTATTTT. This rearrangement joins TRBV9 to TRBJ2-3; 7 bases fit TRBD2. V shed 3 bases and J 5 bases; nucleotides not matched to a gene: 9. The V gene's germline CDR1 is SGDLS and CDR2 YYNGEE. The CDR3 totals 15 residues.

This CDR3 is CASSSLAGATEQFF. The CDR3 DNA is TGTGCCAGCAGTTCACTAGCGGGAGCTACTGAGCAGTTCTTC. The chain couples TRBV6-5 to TRBJ2-1; TRBD2 agrees at 11 bases. This CDR3 has 14 amino acids. V lost 4 bases, J lost 9 bases, and 5 bases stayed unmatched. CDR1 and CDR2 (germline): MNHEY, SVGAGI.

This clone has a handful of counts. The gene calls are TRBV30 and TRBJ2-5; a possible D gene is TRBD1 (6 bases). CDR1 and CDR2 from the germline V gene are GTSNPN and SVGIG (reference sequence). Trimming pared 8 bases from V and 5 bases from J, leaving 24 bases between. This CDR3 has 15 amino acids. The CDR3 here is CARPDRTARAETQYF. The CDR3 DNA reads TGTGCCCGCCCGGACAGAACGGCACGGGCGGAGACCCAGTACTTC.

V gene TRBV6-5 combines with J gene TRBJ1-5, with D unresolved. Deletions cut 6 bases from V and 8 bases from J, with 14 bases between. Germline V gives CDR1 MNHEY, CDR2 SVGAGI. The CDR3 covers 13 residues. The CDR3 loop reads CASSPYGREPQHF. The CDR3 DNA follows: TGTGCCAGCAGCCCGTATGGCCGGGAGCCCCAGCATTTT.

This rearrangement joins TRBV6-1 to TRBJ2-7, with D unresolved. Germline loops: CDR1 MNHNS, CDR2 SASEGT. The CDR3 is 16 amino acids. Trimming left V 1 base short and J 2 bases short, with 15 bases between. The CDR3 bases are TGTGCCAGCAGTGAAGACGTTGGGCAGCCCGCCTACGAGCAGTACTTC. As protein: CASSEDVGQPAYEQYF.

The gene calls are TRBV2 and TRBJ1-5; TRBD1 might be the D (6 bases). Germline lookup yields CDR1 SNHLY and CDR2 FYNNEI. CDR3 size: 18 residues. V lost 6 bases and J 4 bases, leaving 25 bases between the germline ends. CDR3 sequence reads: CASRGAFRRLLTNQPQHF. The CDR3 DNA reads as TGTGCCAGCAGGGGGGCTTTCAGGCGCCTCCTAACAAATCAGCCCCAGCATTTT.

The rearrangement joins TRBV2 to TRBJ2-5; TRBD1 is a possible D gene (6 bases). Per the germline V gene, CDR1 is SNHLY and CDR2 is FYNNEI. The CDR3 runs 15 residues. V lost 4 bases and J lost 1, with 13 bases in between. Here the CDR3 DNA reads TGTGCCAGCAGTGGGGTGGACAGCGCCCAAGAGACCCAGTACTTC. Translation gives CASSGVDSAQETQYF.

The V and J genes are TRBV15 and TRBJ2-5; 10 positions match TRBD2. V dropped 5 bases and J dropped 5; count of bases not matched to a gene: 5. Germline CDR1 is LNHNV and CDR2 is YYDKDF (reference sequence). CDR3 length equals 14 residues. The CDR3 reads CATSLAGDEETQYF. The DNA of the CDR3 is TGTGCCACCAGCCTAGCGGGAGACGAGGAGACCCAGTACTTC.

This chain joins TRBV5-1 and TRBJ1-3; tentatively, D is TRBD1 (6 bases). There are 15 residues in the CDR3. Germline-derived CDR1 and CDR2 are SGHRS and YFSETQ. V lost 4 bases, J lost 0 bases, and 11 bases lay in between. The CDR3 region has the DNA TGCGCCAGCAGCCTAGGGGGGGGCTCTGGAAACACCATATATTTT. Translated, it gives CASSLGGGSGNTIYF.